Many counts were recorded for the clone carrying this T cell receptor beta chain. Its target is not known. The data were obtained in a study of HIV-infected patients and healthy controls. CDR3 length: 12 residues. V dropped 4 bases and J dropped 3 bases, with 4 bases sitting between them. CDR1 LNHDA and CDR2 SQIVND come from the germline V gene (reference sequence). Around 530 ng RNA was reverse transcribed with alpha and beta constant-region primers. Using multiplexing indices, alpha and beta chain libraries were generated apart by chain-specific third strand synthesis. The cDNA received a 5' RACE adapter containing a random hexamer plus an SP2 sequencing primer site. TCRdb itself ran the 5' RACE reads through MiXCR, one entry per CDR3 protein. Altogether roughly 18,000 distinct CDR3 sequences are present, around 8.3% being singletons, with the ten largest covering 6% to 7%. No cell fractionation was done, so the repertoire covers all unsorted peripheral blood T cells.

Study outcomes and limitations: Mean usage of eight alpha and eight beta V genes differed significantly in HIV-infected patients versus controls. Healthy controls carried many MAIT alpha-chain CDR3s, while HIV+ repertoires had few. No HLA typing of donors was done in this study.

The material sequenced was blood. The chain combines TRBV19 with TRBJ1-5; D uncertain. The source is an adult in good health. As DNA, the CDR3 is TGTGCCAGTAGTACCTTCAATCAGCCCCAGCATTTT. It translates to CASSTFNQPQHF.